Included here is one TCR beta chain sequence, with context. There is no known antigen for this receptor. No base-level quality is on record; no much larger clone is a single base apart. The sample belongs to a study of cytotoxic CD8 clonotypes in ibrutinib-treated CLL (dated by TCRdb to the early 2020s). As for the study more broadly: In this cohort, over 14 patients were treatment-naive and about a dozen were relapsed/refractory, while some 17 had unmutated IGHV. Cryopreserved peripheral blood mononuclear cells were obtained before treatment, at response, and at either sustained remission or disease progression. Longitudinal samples were available for about 30% of the 86 trial participants. On average, each sample yielded around 250,000 productive templates and roughly 95,000 productive rearrangements. Partial responses were observed in roughly 25 patients and complete responses in 2; after a median follow-up of roughly 72 months, remission was maintained in 14 patients and progression was observed in some twelve. All remission and progressive disease samples were collected while patients were still receiving ibrutinib. Response samples were obtained after a median of roughly 13 months of treatment, with a range of roughly 6 to 40 months. What the work shows at the level of the full study, not this receptor alone: Public clonotypes were rare and either shrank or stayed stable during treatment, and the rise in clonality at ibrutinib response reflected expansion of private clonotypes. Baseline clonality was found to be higher than that of age-matched healthy donors and was strongly correlated with circulating CD8+ T-cell counts. An increase in clonality was observed at ibrutinib response, with clonality remaining stable during sustained remission and falling back toward baseline at progression. Lymph node repertoires were not examined, and the timing of sampling was not matched between patients in sustained remission and those whose disease progressed.

V drops 1 base and J drops 8 bases, leaving 11 bases in between. Taken from cysteine to phenylalanine, the CDR3 has 13 residues. CDR3 DNA only is kept here, 39 bases in frame from base 1. The germline V gene gives CDR1 as MGHRA and CDR2 as YSYEKL. A MiSeq instrument was used for deep resolution sequencing, which targeted depths ranging from 1 in 1 million up to 1 in 200,000 T cells, with coverage averaging 10x for each clonotype. TCR beta libraries were generated with the immunoSEQ hsTCRB Kit. In the authors' own workflow: Data were analyzed with ImmunoSEQ Data Assistant and ImmunoSEQ Analyzer, with V, D and J genes assigned per IMGT definitions. Clonality, which ranges from 0 to 1, was calculated by subtracting the normalized Shannon entropy of productive rearrangement frequencies from one. Public clonotype analysis was restricted to overrepresented clonotypes comprising at least 0.05% of each patient's repertoire. Repertoires from some 14 age-matched healthy donors in immuneACCESS were used as clonality controls. In its TCRdb copy, this immuneACCESS table keeps in-frame sequences only and misses some clones. Where compared with another copy, unresolved V genes explain less than half of these, and the others have no known cause. V, J and clone size are those of that table, while D and trimming were read from the DNA. In this sample the table shows tens of thousands of clones, 53% of which occur a single time. 32% of the sample lies in the top ten.

According to the study, the label for this sample's time point signals: 12 months on ibrutinib. Roughly 2 micrograms of genomic DNA were extracted from cryopreserved PBMCs for TCR beta library preparation. Longitudinal blood samples from CLL patients on ibrutinib monotherapy were analyzed using high-throughput TCR beta sequencing. The patients were enrolled in a single-center, open-label phase 2 trial of ibrutinib monotherapy. Here the chain combines TRBV4-1 and TRBJ1-1, and the D gene may be TRBD1, 5 bases matching. The clonotype was recovered from a human donor with chronic lymphocytic leukemia. Sequenced material: PBMCs, taken after 12 months of ibrutinib treatment. The DNA sequence is given as TGCGCCAGCAGCCAAGCCCGGGGACTCGAAGCTTTCTTT. This yields the protein CASSQARGLEAFF.